What follows are 9 T cell receptor beta chains derived from one specimen sequenced in a study of breast tumors, draining lymph nodes, adjacent tissues (dated by TCRdb to the mid-2010s). Lymph node samples came from the axillary draining lymph nodes of breast cancer patients. Libraries were prepared through multiplex PCR. Instrument on record: Illumina HiSeq 2000. TCRdb reworked the public reads: Q25 trimming with fastp, MiXCR clone assembly, productive beta chains retained. Each CDR3 protein appears once, grouped with its most common genes and DNA. The sample table lists 270,000 or so distinct CDR3 sequences, roughly 30% of them with a count of one. The ten largest clones represent more than 1% of the sample. Sequencing was carried out using axillary lymph node tissue. All receptors derive from a female donor with breast cancer. Some clones in this sample may be carry-over from other donors' samples.

In this sample, this clonotype turned up a few times. The rearrangement links TRBV6-2 or TRBV6-3 to TRBJ2-1; 12 bases are shared with TRBD2. CDR3 length equals 15 residues. V was clipped by 8 bases and J by 6 bases; unmatched bases: 8. Germline values: CDR1 MNHEY, CDR2 SVGEGT. CDR3 sequence (DNA): TGTGCCAGCGATCCAGGACTAGCGGGATCCAATGAGCAGTTCTTC. It specifies CASDPGLAGSNEQFF.

The sample holds many counts of this clonotype. This chain uses TRBV7-3 with TRBJ1-3, with a tentative D call TRBD1 (6 bases). The CDR3 is 16 residues long. Germline values: CDR1 SGHTA, CDR2 FQGTGA. The V end lost 5 bases, the J end lost 4 bases, and 18 bases lay between the germline ends. Here the CDR3 DNA reads TGTGCCAGCAGCCCCCACGCCACAGGGACAGGAAACACCATATATTTT. The encoded protein is CASSPHATGTGNTIYF.

This clonotype was observed many times. CDR3 protein: CSATTGAHYEQYF. The DNA of the CDR3 is TGCAGTGCAACGACAGGAGCCCACTACGAGCAGTACTTC. The V gene is TRBV20-1, the J gene TRBJ2-7, with D possibly matching TRBD1 (6 bases). Trimming took 6 bases from V and 3 from J, leaving 15 bases between them. This CDR3 comprises 13 residues. Germline V CDR1 and CDR2: DFQATT, SNEGSKA (reference sequence).

This clonotype was observed many times. The rearrangement links TRBV6-1 to TRBJ1-3, with D unresolved. CDR1 MNHNS and CDR2 SASEGT come from the germline V gene. The CDR3 totals 13 residues. Trimming left V 8 bases short and J 2 bases short, with 10 bases between. The chain's CDR3 is CASVLRAGNTIYF. The CDR3, as DNA: TGTGCCAGCGTATTGAGGGCTGGAAACACCATATATTTT.

This chain uses TRBV20-1 with TRBJ2-7, with D unresolved. This CDR3 has 15 amino acids. V was trimmed by 1 base and J by 2 bases, leaving 15 bases between them. In germline, CDR1 is DFQATT, CDR2 SNEGSKA (reference sequence). The CDR3 DNA sequence: TGCAGTGCTAGAGGAGCCGGACCTTTAACCTACGAGCAGTACTTC. Protein: CSARGAGPLTYEQYF.

Ten or more counts support this clonotype. This rearrangement joins TRBV5-5 to TRBJ2-5; no clear D gene. This CDR3 is 14 amino acids long. The V gene's germline CDR1 is SGHKS and CDR2 YYEKEE (reference sequence). The ends were cut back, 1 base at V and 4 bases at J, with 11 bases in the middle. In DNA form, the CDR3 reads TGTGCCAGCAGCTTGCTCAGCTTGGGAGAGACCCAGTACTTC. It is translated as CASSLLSLGETQYF.

This clonotype was found once. The J gene is TRBJ1-2, the V gene TRBV10-3, with no clear D. CDR3 length: 14 amino acids. The V end lost 3 bases, the J end lost 2 bases, and 10 bases lay between the germline ends. Germline CDR1 ENHRY, CDR2 SYGVKD. In nucleotides, the CDR3 is TGTGCCATCAGTGACCACGGGCTAAACTATGGCTACACCTTC. Protein sequence: CAISDHGLNYGYTF.

This clonotype was counted at least ten times. The chain recombines TRBV6-2 or TRBV6-3 with TRBJ1-6; 8 bases align to TRBD1. This CDR3 is built from 12 residues. V shed 8 bases, J shed 7 bases, and the junction held 1 base outside the gene matches. CDR1 and CDR2 (germline): MNHEY, SVGEGT. In DNA, the CDR3 is TGTGCCAGCGGACAGGGAAATTCACCCCTCCACTTT. Residues: CASGQGNSPLHF.

The table lists this clonotype with many counts. The chain employs TRBV11-1 and TRBJ2-1, with 8 bases lining up with TRBD2. Germline V CDR1 and CDR2: SGHAT, FQDESV (reference sequence). This CDR3 comprises 15 residues. J gave up 7 bases and V 8 bases, and 13 bases lay outside the gene matches. The CDR3 sequence is CASRSGSMEGNEQFF. The CDR3, as DNA: TGTGCCAGCCGGAGCGGGAGTATGGAAGGGAATGAGCAGTTCTTC.